The rows below give T cell receptor beta chains drawn from one sample of a study of cytomegalovirus exposure and HLA in healthy donors. The protocol was immunoSEQ multiplex PCR, while the TCRdb copy is restricted to in-frame clones and leaves out a portion. Of a few hundred thousand clones in the sample, more than 80% were seen once. The material sequenced was PBMCs. These TCRs come from a woman younger than 35 in good health and CMV-seronegative. The CDR3 runs from the conserved cysteine through the conserved F or W. The order of the fields is V gene, D gene, J gene, clone size, CDR3 DNA, CDR3 protein. The D gene is left open where the match is weak. A clone size is listed for some rows: how often the clone was seen (once, few, many), or a class if it is expanded.

v_gene: TRBV2; d_gene: NA; j_gene: TRBJ2-3; abundance: NA; CDR3nt: TGTGCCAGCAGACGGGACTCGAAGGATACGCAGTATTTT; CDR3aa: CASRRDSKDTQYF
v_gene: TRBV19; d_gene: NA; j_gene: TRBJ2-7; abundance: NA; CDR3nt: TGTGCCAGTAGCAAGGGGGGGGCCTACGAGCAGTACTTC; CDR3aa: CASSKGGAYEQYF
v_gene: TRBV5-1; d_gene: NA; j_gene: TRBJ2-7; abundance: NA; CDR3nt: TGCGCCAGCAGCTTGTTAGGGGTCCGCTACGAGCAGTACTTC; CDR3aa: CASSLLGVRYEQYF
v_gene: TRBV27; d_gene: NA; j_gene: TRBJ1-5; abundance: NA; CDR3nt: TGTGCCAGCAGTTTGCGGGGGGGCAATCAGCCCCAGCATTTT; CDR3aa: CASSLRGGNQPQHF
v_gene: TRBV7-2; d_gene: NA; j_gene: TRBJ2-2; abundance: NA; CDR3nt: NA; CDR3aa: CASSPAPGSCFF
v_gene: TRBV18; d_gene: TRBD2; j_gene: TRBJ2-7; abundance: NA; CDR3nt: TGTGCCAGCTCACCATATAGCGGGAGACCGGCCTACGAGCAGTACTTC; CDR3aa: CASSPYSGRPAYEQYF
v_gene: TRBV10-1; d_gene: TRBD1; j_gene: TRBJ1-2; abundance: NA; CDR3nt: TGCGCCCGCTGGGGACAGCTCGAGGGCGGCTACACCTTC; CDR3aa: CARWGQLEGGYTF
v_gene: TRBV11-2; d_gene: TRBD1; j_gene: TRBJ2-4; abundance: NA; CDR3nt: TGTGCCAGCAGCCCGAGACCCCTCACGGACAGGGTCGAAAACATTCAGTACTTC; CDR3aa: CASSPRPLTDRVENIQYF
v_gene: TRBV7-9; d_gene: TRBD2; j_gene: TRBJ2-1; abundance: NA; CDR3nt: TGTGCCAGCAGCTTAGTTAGCGGGAGGAGTCATGAGCAGTTCTTC; CDR3aa: CASSLVSGRSHEQFF
v_gene: TRBV9; d_gene: NA; j_gene: TRBJ2-7; abundance: NA; CDR3nt: TGTGCCAGCAGCGCCCCTTCTAACGCCGAGCAGTACTTC; CDR3aa: CASSAPSNAEQYF
v_gene: TRBV28; d_gene: TRBD2; j_gene: TRBJ2-7; abundance: NA; CDR3nt: TGTGCCAGCAGTACATCTGGACTAGCGGGAGCCTACGAGCAGTACTTC; CDR3aa: CASSTSGLAGAYEQYF
v_gene: TRBV2; d_gene: TRBD1; j_gene: TRBJ2-7; abundance: NA; CDR3nt: TGTGCCAGCAGTACACAGGGGGTCAACTCCTACGAGCAGTACTTC; CDR3aa: CASSTQGVNSYEQYF
v_gene: TRBV11-1; d_gene: NA; j_gene: TRBJ2-1; abundance: once; CDR3nt: TGTGCCAGCAGCTTACGTACTGGGTGGGAGTCGAGCGCTGAGCAGTTCTTC; CDR3aa: CASSLRTGWESSAEQFF
v_gene: TRBV13; d_gene: TRBD2; j_gene: TRBJ2-3; abundance: once; CDR3nt: TGTGCCAGCAGCTTAGCCCCGAGAGCGGGAGGTAACACAGATACGCAGTATTTT; CDR3aa: CASSLAPRAGGNTDTQYF
v_gene: TRBV19; d_gene: TRBD1; j_gene: TRBJ1-2; abundance: once; CDR3nt: TGTGCCAGTAGTATTTGGGGACAGAGACTAACTAACTATGGCTACACCTTC; CDR3aa: CASSIWGQRLTNYGYTF
v_gene: TRBV4-1; d_gene: NA; j_gene: TRBJ1-1; abundance: NA; CDR3nt: TGCGCCAGCAGCCCCAGGGGTAGTCCGAACACTGAAGCTTTCTTT; CDR3aa: CASSPRGSPNTEAFF
v_gene: TRBV28; d_gene: TRBD2; j_gene: TRBJ2-7; abundance: NA; CDR3nt: TGTGCCAGCACTTTACACCCGGCTAGCGGGAGTGCCTACGAGCAGTACTTC; CDR3aa: CASTLHPASGSAYEQYF
v_gene: TRBV14; d_gene: TRBD2; j_gene: TRBJ2-7; abundance: few; CDR3nt: TGTGCCAGCAGCCAAGGGCTAGCGGGGTACGAGCAGTACTTC; CDR3aa: CASSQGLAGYEQYF
v_gene: TRBV28; d_gene: NA; j_gene: TRBJ2-7; abundance: NA; CDR3nt: TGTGCCAGCAGTTTGAACAGAAACTCCTACGAGCAGTACTTC; CDR3aa: CASSLNRNSYEQYF
v_gene: TRBV5-8; d_gene: NA; j_gene: TRBJ1-2; abundance: NA; CDR3nt: TGTGCCAGCAGCGGTATGATCGCGGATGGCTACACCTTC; CDR3aa: CASSGMIADGYTF
v_gene: TRBV2; d_gene: NA; j_gene: TRBJ1-4; abundance: NA; CDR3nt: TGTGCCAGCAAAGTGACGGGTTTTACTAATGAAAAACTGTTTTTT; CDR3aa: CASKVTGFTNEKLFF
v_gene: TRBV5-1; d_gene: NA; j_gene: TRBJ2-3; abundance: NA; CDR3nt: TGCGCCAGCAGCTTGGAACAATTTGTAGCAACAGATACGCAGTATTTT; CDR3aa: CASSLEQFVATDTQYF
v_gene: TRBV6-8; d_gene: TRBD1; j_gene: TRBJ2-7; abundance: NA; CDR3nt: TGTGCCAGCAGCTCGCCGTTGACGGACAGGGGGCCCTACGAGCAGTACTTC; CDR3aa: CASSSPLTDRGPYEQYF
v_gene: TRBV2; d_gene: NA; j_gene: TRBJ2-7; abundance: NA; CDR3nt: TGTGCCAGCAGTCGGGGAAGTTTTGGCGAGCAGTACTTC; CDR3aa: CASSRGSFGEQYF
v_gene: TRBV6-1; d_gene: TRBD2; j_gene: TRBJ2-5; abundance: NA; CDR3nt: TGTGCCAGCAGCGGAGCGGGAGCAGAGACCCAGTACTTC; CDR3aa: CASSGAGAETQYF
v_gene: TRBV7-9; d_gene: TRBD2; j_gene: TRBJ2-3; abundance: NA; CDR3nt: TGTGCCAGCAGCTTAGGGAGCGGGAGTAAACCAGATACGCAGTATTTT; CDR3aa: CASSLGSGSKPDTQYF
v_gene: TRBV11-1; d_gene: NA; j_gene: TRBJ1-2; abundance: few; CDR3nt: TGTGCCAGCAGCACGGGACAAGCTCTCTATGGCTACACCTTC; CDR3aa: CASSTGQALYGYTF
v_gene: TRBV7-9; d_gene: NA; j_gene: TRBJ2-1; abundance: NA; CDR3nt: TGTGCCAGCAGCTCCCGAGGGTTGCGCTCCTACAATGAGCAGTTCTTC; CDR3aa: CASSSRGLRSYNEQFF
v_gene: TRBV19; d_gene: NA; j_gene: TRBJ2-1; abundance: once; CDR3nt: TGTGCCAGTAAGGGGGACCCGCACCTCTACAATGAGCAGTTCTTC; CDR3aa: CASKGDPHLYNEQFF
v_gene: TRBV6-4; d_gene: NA; j_gene: TRBJ1-5; abundance: NA; CDR3nt: TGTGCCAGCAGTAGGCGCCGGGGGGTAGAGAGCAATCAGCCCCAGCATTTT; CDR3aa: CASSRRRGVESNQPQHF
v_gene: TRBV28; d_gene: TRBD1; j_gene: TRBJ1-4; abundance: NA; CDR3nt: TGTGCCAGCAGTTCAATTCAGACAGGGACTAATGAAAAACTGTTTTTT; CDR3aa: CASSSIQTGTNEKLFF
v_gene: TRBV28; d_gene: NA; j_gene: TRBJ2-7; abundance: NA; CDR3nt: TGTGCCAGCAGTCTGGACCCGGGAGTGTTGGGCGAGCAGTACTTC; CDR3aa: CASSLDPGVLGEQYF
v_gene: TRBV27; d_gene: NA; j_gene: TRBJ2-7; abundance: NA; CDR3nt: TGTGCCAGCAGGCAGACAGAGCTAGACTCCTACGAGCAGTACTTC; CDR3aa: CASRQTELDSYEQYF
v_gene: TRBV19; d_gene: TRBD1; j_gene: TRBJ2-7; abundance: NA; CDR3nt: TGTGCCAGTAGTATAGATTCGACAGGGAAGTACGAGCAGTACTTC; CDR3aa: CASSIDSTGKYEQYF
v_gene: TRBV5-1; d_gene: TRBD2; j_gene: TRBJ2-3; abundance: NA; CDR3nt: TGCGCCAGCAGCTTGGCGGCTAGCGGTAGCACAGATACGCAGTATTTT; CDR3aa: CASSLAASGSTDTQYF